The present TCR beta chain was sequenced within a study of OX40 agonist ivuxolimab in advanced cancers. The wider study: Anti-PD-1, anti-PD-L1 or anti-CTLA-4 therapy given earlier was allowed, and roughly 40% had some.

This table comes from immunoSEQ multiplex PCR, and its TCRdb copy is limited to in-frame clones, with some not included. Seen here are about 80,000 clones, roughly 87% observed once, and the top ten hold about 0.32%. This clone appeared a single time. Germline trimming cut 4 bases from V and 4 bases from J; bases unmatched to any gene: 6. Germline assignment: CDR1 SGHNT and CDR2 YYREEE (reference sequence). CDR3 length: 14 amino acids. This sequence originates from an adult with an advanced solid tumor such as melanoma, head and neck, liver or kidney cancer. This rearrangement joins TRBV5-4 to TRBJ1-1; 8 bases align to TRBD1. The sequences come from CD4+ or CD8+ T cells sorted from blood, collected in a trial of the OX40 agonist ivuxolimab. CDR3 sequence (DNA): TGTGCCAGCAGCGCTCGGGACAGGTCCACTGAAGCTTTCTTT. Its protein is CASSARDRSTEAFF.